Shown below are 2 T cell receptor beta chains from a single sample sequenced in a study of patients and donors after allogeneic stem cell transplantation. Using its own MiXCR run on the RT-PCR reads, TCRdb lists one record per CDR3 protein. The sample shows some 230,000 distinct CDR3 sequences, 13% to 15% of them seen only once. The sequenced sample consisted of blood, either unsorted or a sorted T cell fraction (not recorded which). These receptor sequences come from a human donor who was either an allogeneic HSCT recipient or a stem cell or donor lymphocyte infusion donor (not recorded which). It is not recorded whose cells these are; they may come from a transplant donor.

This clonotype occurred many times. The J gene is TRBJ1-6, the V gene TRBV12-3 or TRBV12-4; no definite D call. V lost 6 bases and J lost 10, with 10 bases in between. The CDR3 has 12 amino acids. The CDR3 region has the DNA TGTGCCAGCAGCCCCAGTGGATCACCCCTCCACTTT. Translation: CASSPSGSPLHF.

In this sample, this clonotype turned up many times. The chain recombines TRBV4-2 with TRBJ1-1; possible D gene TRBD1, 6 bases. The CDR3 spans 18 residues. Germline assignment: CDR1 LGHNA and CDR2 YNFKEQ. Trimming took off 0 bases at V and 5 bases at J, with 22 bases between the two ends. The CDR3 coding sequence is TGTGCCAGCAGCCAAGAGAGCCCTCTGACAGGACTGTTAACTGAAGCTTTCTTT. Protein: CASSQESPLTGLLTEAFF.